This T cell receptor (beta chain) was recovered during a study of blood T cell repertoires in COVID-19. Clones were read by immunoSEQ multiplex PCR, and TCRdb kept only the in-frame ones, dropping some. The sample holds under 200,000 clones; roughly 88% are singletons and the top ten take about 6%. From germline, CDR1 is LGHNA and CDR2 YNFKEQ. V lost 3 bases and J lost 9; bases outside the gene matches: 8. The CDR3 has 14 amino acids. The receptor was isolated from a man between 40 and 49 years old with acute COVID-19. Sequencing was performed on PBMCs or T cells enriched from blood (not recorded which). This rearrangement joins TRBV4-2 to TRBJ2-1; 7 nucleotides line up with TRBD1. The CDR3: CASSQAGTALEQFF. The CDR3 region has the DNA TGTGCCAGCAGCCAGGCCGGGACAGCACTTGAGCAGTTCTTC.